This T cell receptor (beta chain) derives from a study of cytomegalovirus exposure and HLA in healthy donors. PCR was performed using 60 Vbeta and 13 Jbeta primers. The protocol was immunoSEQ multiplex PCR, while the TCRdb copy is restricted to in-frame clones and leaves out a portion. The repertoire holds about 140,000 clones, with roughly 76% as singletons. This clone was seen only a few times. The CDR3 length is 14 residues. The ends lost 3 bases at V and 13 bases at J; junction bases unmatched: 9. Germline V lookup: CDR1 GTSNPN, CDR2 SVGIG (reference sequence). The specimen was PBMCs. The sequence derives from a female donor in good health and CMV-seronegative. The chain is built from TRBV30 and TRBJ2-1; 13 bases match TRBD2. The CDR3 DNA sequence: TGTGCCTGGAGCCGAGGGACTAGCGGGACGTTACAGTTCTTC. Amino acids: CAWSRGTSGTLQFF. The variable domain in full, completed from reference TRBV30 and TRBJ2-1, reads SQTIHQWPATLVQPVGSPLSLECTVEGTSNPNLYWYRQAAGRGLQLLFYSVGIGQISSEVPQNLSASRPQDRQFILSSKKLLLSDSGFYLCAWSRGTSGTLQFFGPGTRLTVL.